This TCR beta chain appears in the sequencing data of a study of identical twins. Through template switching, a universal primer site was introduced, and the cDNA contained unique molecular identifiers. TCRdb redid the calling of the 5' RACE reads with MiXCR, one entry per CDR3 protein. The data show 350,000 to 450,000 distinct CDR3 sequences, with about a fifth seen just once and about 12% held by the top ten. Healthy Caucasian donors formed the entire cohort. Findings and caveats of the study: Surplus twin overlap in beta out-of-frame sequences was less pronounced. Researchers caution that invariant MAIT and iNKT cells could partly confound zero-insertion analyses.

As regards this clonotype: Its antigen is as yet unknown. This clone may be a read error of a much larger clone one base away.

This CDR3 has 12 amino acids. Germline loops: CDR1 SQVTM, CDR2 ANQGSEA. Sample: naive T cells sorted from blood. The TCR comes from a man aged 50 to 60 in good health. The chain joins TRBV29-1 to TRBJ1-5; D may be TRBD1 (5 bases). CDR3 region: CSVGGLNQPEHF. In DNA, the CDR3 is TGCAGCGTGGGGGGTCTTAATCAGCCCGAGCATTTT.